The rows below give T cell receptor beta chains drawn from one sample of a study of cytomegalovirus exposure and HLA in healthy donors. The table came from immunoSEQ multiplex PCR; TCRdb's copy has only in-frame clones and leaves some out. This table has around 140,000 clones, around 80% appearing once. The sample was PBMCs. The receptors were gathered from a man under 40 in good health and CMV-seropositive. Both conserved end residues are part of each CDR3. The D gene is left open where the match is weak. Rows give clone size only sometimes, using once, few, many, or a class for an expanded clone.

>.|TRBJ2-7|TRBV2|.
CASSGGGLGNSYEQYF
TGTGCCAGCAGTGGAGGCGGCCTTGGAAATTCCTACGAGCAGTACTTC
>.|TRBJ1-3|TRBV5-6|.
CASSWAAGNTIYF
TGTGCCAGCAGCTGGGCAGCCGGAAACACCATATATTTT
>.|TRBJ1-1|TRBV7-9|.
CASSPRGGQTEAFF
TGTGCCAGCAGCCCCCGCGGAGGGCAAACTGAAGCTTTCTTT
>TRBD2|TRBJ2-5|TRBV2|.
CASLVGLAELKRWTQYF
TGTGCCAGCCTAGTGGGGCTAGCGGAACTCAAGAGATGGACCCAGTACTTC
>.|TRBJ1-5|TRBV7-2|.
CASSLGSITNEPQHF
TGTGCCAGCAGCTTAGGCAGTATCACTAATGAGCCCCAGCATTTT
>.|TRBJ2-5|TRBV18|.
CASSREETQYF
TGTGCCAGCTCCCGTGAAGAGACCCAGTACTTC
>.|TRBJ1-2|TRBV9|few
CASSVDQDYGYTF
TGTGCCAGCAGCGTAGACCAGGACTATGGCTACACCTTC
>TRBD2|TRBJ2-7|TRBV28|.
CASSLMASGTYEQYF
TGTGCCAGCAGTTTAATGGCTAGCGGGACCTACGAGCAGTACTTC
>.|TRBJ1-3|TRBV29-1|.
CSVSSTGRNTIYF
TGCAGCGTCTCCTCCACAGGGAGAAACACCATATATTTT
>TRBD2|TRBJ2-4|TRBV7-2|.
CASSLGGSITKNIQYF
TGTGCCAGCAGCTTAGGCGGGAGTATAACCAAAAACATTCAGTACTTC
>.|TRBJ1-1|TRBV9|.
CASSAGGYGLVTEAFF
TGTGCCAGCAGCGCTGGAGGGTACGGCCTTGTCACTGAAGCTTTCTTT
>.|TRBJ2-5|TRBV19|once
CASSIDRGTHQETQYF
TGTGCCAGTAGTATAGATCGTGGGACACACCAAGAGACCCAGTACTTC
>.|TRBJ1-4|TRBV25-1|.
CASSESAAPNEKLFF
TGTGCCAGCAGTGAATCAGCAGCGCCTAATGAAAAACTGTTTTTT
>TRBD1|TRBJ1-1|TRBV11-3|.
CASSLPQGAGSTEAFF
TGTGCCAGCAGCTTGCCGCAGGGGGCGGGGAGCACTGAAGCTTTCTTT
>.|TRBJ2-7|TRBV11-2|.
CASSLAGTYEQYF
TGTGCCAGCAGCTTAGCGGGGACCTACGAGCAGTACTTC
>.|TRBJ1-6|TRBV15|.
CATSRLLTGTNNSPLHF
TGTGCCACCAGCAGGCTACTGACAGGTACCAATAATTCACCCCTCCACTTT
>.|TRBJ2-7|TRBV28|.
CASSLRLMGRGEQYF
TGTGCCAGCAGTCTTAGGCTGATGGGTCGCGGCGAGCAGTACTTC
>TRBD1|TRBJ1-4|TRBV4-2|.
CASSPRQGEQEKLFF
TGTGCCAGCAGCCCTAGACAGGGGGAACAAGAAAAACTGTTTTTT
>.|TRBJ1-2|TRBV5-1|.
CASSLAVNYGYTF
TGCGCCAGCAGCTTGGCAGTTAACTATGGCTACACCTTC
>.|TRBJ1-6|TRBV6-5|.
CASNRQGDGSPLHF
TGTGCCAGCAACCGACAAGGGGATGGTTCACCCCTCCACTTT
>TRBD1|TRBJ2-2|TRBV9|.
CASSDRGTNTGELFF
TGTGCCAGCAGTGACAGGGGCACGAACACCGGGGAGCTGTTTTTT
>.|TRBJ1-5|TRBV28|.
CASSSGRVGQPQHF
TGTGCCAGCAGCTCCGGGAGGGTGGGCCAGCCCCAGCATTTT
>.|TRBJ1-4|TRBV7-8|.
CASSPRATNEKLFF
TGTGCCAGCAGCCCGAGGGCAACTAATGAAAAACTGTTTTTT
>TRBD1|TRBJ1-1|TRBV2|.
CASSRQGDTEAFF
TGTGCCAGCTCAAGGCAGGGGGACACTGAAGCTTTCTTT
>.|TRBJ2-3|TRBV7-3|.
CASSSFGKTDTQYF
TGTGCCAGCAGCTCCTTCGGGAAAACAGATACGCAGTATTTT
>.|TRBJ2-7|TRBV21-1|.
CASSRPQWAGGYEQYF
TGTGCCAGCAGCAGACCTCAGTGGGCTGGGGGCTACGAGCAGTACTTC
>TRBD1|TRBJ1-4|TRBV13|.
CASSFRGQGRTNEKLFF
TGTGCCAGCAGCTTCAGAGGACAGGGCCGTACTAATGAAAAACTGTTTTTT
>TRBD2|TRBJ2-1|TRBV9|.
CASSGRSGSAQFF
TGTGCCAGCAGCGGACGTAGCGGGAGCGCACAGTTCTTC
>.|TRBJ1-5|TRBV7-9|.
CSSSLGGGDGSTQPQHF
TGTTCCAGCAGCTTAGGAGGGGGAGACGGGTCCACTCAGCCCCAGCATTTT
>TRBD2|TRBJ2-1|TRBV7-6|.
CASSPGGASGGYNEQFF
TGTGCCAGCAGCCCAGGTGGGGCTAGCGGGGGATACAATGAGCAGTTCTTC
>TRBD1|TRBJ2-7|TRBV7-2|.
CASSLWTAGQGFYEQYF
TGTGCCAGCAGCTTATGGACCGCGGGACAGGGGTTCTACGAGCAGTACTTC
>TRBD1|TRBJ2-7|TRBV7-9|.
CASSLATGGYEQYF
TGTGCCAGCAGCTTAGCGACAGGGGGCTACGAGCAGTACTTC
>.|TRBJ2-5|TRBV7-9|.
CASRSQGFETQYF
TGTGCCAGCAGGTCACAGGGTTTCGAGACCCAGTACTTC
>TRBD2|TRBJ2-7|TRBV11-3|.
CASSSGTSPYEQYF
TGTGCCAGCAGCTCCGGGACTAGTCCCTACGAGCAGTACTTC
>.|TRBJ1-2|TRBV30|few
CAWTERSTGGDGYTF
TGTGCCTGGACCGAGAGGTCGACAGGTGGGGATGGCTACACCTTC
>.|TRBJ2-5|TRBV7-9|.
CASSFDPGGQYF
TGTGCCAGCAGCTTCGACCCCGGCGGGCAGTACTTC
>TRBD1|TRBJ1-1|TRBV5-1|.
CASSPRTGVNTEAFF
TGCGCCAGCAGCCCCCGGACAGGGGTTAACACTGAAGCTTTCTTT
>.|TRBJ2-5|TRBV5-8|.
CASSLDPRRVQETQYF
TGTGCCAGCAGCTTGGACCCCCGGCGGGTCCAAGAGACCCAGTACTTC
>.|TRBJ1-1|TRBV5-8|.
CASTTGVTRTNTEAFF
TGTGCCAGCACCACGGGGGTGACGAGGACGAACACTGAAGCTTTCTTT
>TRBD2|TRBJ2-1|TRBV7-2|once
CASSGRLLAGGSYNEQFF
TGTGCCAGCAGCGGAAGATTACTAGCGGGAGGGTCCTACAATGAGCAGTTCTTC
>.|TRBJ2-7|TRBV21-1|.
CASRQMRADYEQYF
TGTGCCAGCAGACAGATGAGGGCTGACTACGAGCAGTACTTC
>TRBD1|TRBJ1-2|TRBV19|.
CASSSGQDYGYTF
TGTGCCAGTAGTTCGGGACAGGATTATGGCTACACCTTC
>.|TRBJ1-1|TRBV28|.
CASLPRGRAAFF
TGTGCCAGCCTCCCCAGAGGGAGGGCGGCTTTCTTT
>TRBD1|TRBJ1-4|TRBV2|.
CASSLRGPVANEKLFF
TGTGCCAGCAGCCTTAGGGGGCCGGTAGCTAATGAAAAACTGTTTTTT
>.|TRBJ2-7|TRBV28|.
CASRDISYEQYF
TGTGCCAGCCGGGACATTTCCTACGAGCAGTACTTC